Presented here are 32 T cell receptor beta chains from one specimen sequenced in a study of Graves' ophthalmopathy and Graves' hyperthyroidism. The TCR beta CDR3 regions underwent amplification from RNA transcripts. Second-round multiplex PCR followed a first-round RT-PCR using HTBI primers. Using its own MiXCR run on the multiplex PCR reads, TCRdb lists one record per CDR3 protein. Of 500,000 to 600,000 distinct CDR3 sequences in the sample, just under 40% were seen once. The sample comprised peripheral blood or thyroid tissue (not recorded which). All receptors derive from an adult man with Graves' hyperthyroidism.

The chain joins TRBV24-1 to TRBJ2-2; D is possibly TRBD2 (6 bases). Deletions cut 7 bases from V and 0 bases from J, with 17 bases between. CDR1 and CDR2 (germline): KGHDR, SFDVKD. This CDR3 has 17 amino acids. CDR3 protein: CATRDGEAGTNTGELFF. The CDR3 DNA sequence: TGTGCCACCAGGGACGGGGAGGCAGGGACGAACACCGGGGAGCTGTTTTTT.

The rearrangement uses TRBV20-1 and TRBJ2-5, with a possible D match to TRBD1 (6 bases). The germline V gene has CDR1 DFQATT and CDR2 SNEGSKA (reference sequence). This CDR3 is 13 amino acids long. Trimming removed 6 bases from V and 9 bases from J, with 20 bases in between. The CDR3 is CSAEQVTGQPQYF. The CDR3 region has the DNA TGCAGTGCGGAACAAGTAACAGGGCAGCCCCAGTACTTC.

The chain joins TRBV12-3 or TRBV12-4 to TRBJ2-7; D is possibly TRBD2 (6 bases). This CDR3 has 14 amino acids. CDR3 sequence: CASGQRAPVDEQYF. CDR3 bases: TGTGCTAGTGGTCAGCGGGCCCCTGTGGACGAGCAGTACTTC.

This clonotype was found many times. The chain has TRBV7-2 and TRBJ2-7, with D unclear. V was trimmed by 2 bases and J by 5 bases, leaving 10 bases between them. CDR3 length: 13 residues. CDR1 is SGHTA and CDR2 is FQGNSA in the germline V gene. This CDR3 is CASSLTATNEQYF. CDR3 DNA sequence: TGTGCCAGCAGCTTAACGGCTACCAACGAGCAGTACTTC.

This clonotype was seen many times. This chain uses TRBV28 with TRBJ2-5; 8 bases line up with TRBD1. V lost 8 bases, J lost 11 bases, and 13 bases stayed unmatched. Germline lookup yields CDR1 MDHEN and CDR2 SYDVKM. CDR3 length: 13 amino acids. CDR3 residues: CASEPGTGGRQYF. Here the CDR3 DNA reads TGTGCCAGCGAGCCCGGAACAGGGGGGCGACAGTACTTC.

This clonotype was picked up many times. V and J are TRBV19 and TRBJ2-7; 9 positions agree with TRBD2. The germline V gene has CDR1 LNHDA and CDR2 SQIVND (reference sequence). Losses at the gene ends were 3 bases for V and 3 bases for J; bases not matched to a gene: 12. The CDR3 spans 17 residues. CDR3 sequence: CASSILGGSGSNYEQYF. The CDR3 DNA follows: TGTGCCAGTAGTATCCTAGGGGGTAGCGGGAGCAACTACGAGCAGTACTTC.

This clonotype has a count of ten or more. The V and J genes are TRBV5-1 and TRBJ2-2, with D possibly TRBD2 on 6 matching bases. Germline CDR1 and CDR2: SGHRS and YFSETQ. Deletions cut 3 bases from V and 5 bases from J, with 14 bases between. The CDR3 is 15 amino acids. CDR3 sequence (DNA): TGCGCCAGCAGCTGGACTATGGATGGTACCGGGGAGCTGTTTTTT. Protein product: CASSWTMDGTGELFF.

Concerning this clonotype itself: The junction departs from the called germline gene at one end, perhaps through a read error. The chain couples TRBV11-2 to TRBJ2-7; no clear D. CDR1 is SGHAT and CDR2 is FQNNGV in the germline V gene. This CDR3 has 15 residues. CDR3 sequence reads: CASSSGRTSPYEQYF. As DNA, the CDR3 is TGTGCCAGCAGCTCCGGACGCACGAGCCCCTACGAGCAGTACTTT.

This clonotype was counted between two and nine times. V and J are TRBV2 and TRBJ2-1; 11 nucleotides agree with TRBD2. The CDR3 runs to 17 residues. J lost 2 bases, V lost 8 bases, and 11 bases had no gene match. Germline V gene lookup returns CDR1 SNHLY and CDR2 FYNNEI. DNA for the CDR3: TGTGCCAGCTCACCGCTGACTAGCGGGACGGCCTACAATGAGCAGTTCTTC. Its protein product is CASSPLTSGTAYNEQFF.

J is TRBJ2-7 and V is TRBV12-5; TRBD1 matches 7 bases. The CDR3 is 16 residues long. J was trimmed by 3 bases and V by 2 bases; bases with no gene match: 10. Germline values: CDR1 LGHNT, CDR2 FRNRAP. The CDR3 coding sequence is TGTGCTAGTGGTTTGCGACCTGGGACAGCTTACTACGAGCAGTACTTC. Translation gives CASGLRPGTAYYEQYF.

This clonotype was counted at least ten times. The rearrangement uses TRBV20-1 and TRBJ2-1; possibly TRBD2 for D (6 bases). CDR3 size: 15 residues. The V gene's germline CDR1 is DFQATT and CDR2 SNEGSKA (reference sequence). Trimming cost V 4 bases and J 4 bases, with 17 bases left between them. CDR3 nucleotide sequence: TGCAGTGCTAACGGACAACTAGCCGGTTACAATGAGCAGTTCTTC. Its translation is CSANGQLAGYNEQFF.

J is TRBJ2-7 and V is TRBV7-8; D is perhaps TRBD1 or TRBD2 (5 bases each). The germline V gene has CDR1 SGHVS and CDR2 FQNEAQ. The V and J ends lost 6 bases and 2 bases respectively, with 17 bases between them. CDR3 length: 15 residues. This CDR3 is CASRRDGRAPYEQYF. In DNA form, the CDR3 reads TGTGCCAGCAGGAGGGACGGCAGGGCGCCCTACGAGCAGTACTTC.

Comment on this clonotype: A much larger clone is a single base away; this may be a read error. The genes are TRBV6-5 and TRBJ1-2; D is possibly TRBD1 (5 bases). CDR1 MNHEY and CDR2 SVGAGI come from the germline V gene. The CDR3 extends over 14 amino acids. V lost 2 bases, J lost 7 bases, and 14 bases lay in between. As DNA, the CDR3 is TGTGCCAGCAGTTACGGTCCGGGGGGAGGTGGCTACACCTTC. Its protein product is CASSYGPGGGGYTF.

V is TRBV7-2 and J is TRBJ1-4; 7 bases line up with TRBD1. The junction had 21 bases not matched to a gene; V was cut back by 7 bases and J by 13 bases. Germline CDR1 and CDR2: SGHTA and FQGNSA. The CDR3 contains 16 residues. DNA of the CDR3: TGTGCCAGCACCCATGCTCTCGGGACAGAGGCTTCTGGACTGTTTTTT. Translated: CASTHALGTEASGLFF.

This clonotype was observed many times. V gene TRBV10-3 combines with J gene TRBJ1-1; D ambiguous. Looked up from germline, CDR1 is ENHRY and CDR2 is SYGVKD. The CDR3 spans 14 residues. The germline V and J ends were trimmed by 4 bases and 1 base, with 10 bases remaining between them. The CDR3, as DNA: TGTGCCATCAGTGGAGTCGGGGAGAACACTGAAGCTTTCTTT. Its protein product is CAISGVGENTEAFF.

This clonotype showed up just a few times. The J gene is TRBJ2-7, the V gene TRBV15, with 8 bases fitting TRBD1. Germline CDR1 LNHNV, CDR2 YYDKDF (reference sequence). The trim removed 1 base at V and 0 bases at J, leaving 5 bases unmatched. CDR3 length equals 16 residues. CDR3 sequence: CATSRVARGPSYEQYF. For the CDR3, the DNA is TGTGCCACCAGCAGAGTGGCCAGGGGGCCCTCCTACGAGCAGTACTTC.

This clonotype was observed many times. The chain is built from TRBV25-1 and TRBJ1-2; 8 bases match TRBD1. V trimming: 8 bases; J trimming: 5 bases; junction bases outside the gene matches: 7. CDR1 and CDR2 (germline): MGHDK, SYGVNS. The CDR3 is 13 residues long. The CDR3 protein is CASCRGLGYGYTF. The CDR3 DNA follows: TGTGCCAGCTGCAGGGGGCTGGGGTATGGCTACACCTTC.

The rearrangement links TRBV19 to TRBJ2-7; TRBD2 matches at 12 bases. The J call may be in error: the DNA end matches TRBJ2-1 better. The length of the CDR3 is 13 residues. From germline, CDR1 is LNHDA and CDR2 SQIVND (reference sequence). This chain's CDR3 is CASRSSGRDEQFF. DNA for the CDR3: TGTGCCAGTAGGTCTAGCGGGAGGGATGAGCAGTTCTTC.

With regard to this clonotype: Since the CDR3 does not end with the conserved phenylalanine or tryptophan, this likely comes from a read error. Because the CDR3's place on the DNA is in doubt, the DNA is left out and the CDR3 is given as listed by TCRdb. The chain couples TRBV10-3 to TRBJ1-6. The CDR3 region is 8 residues in length, termini included. Germline V lookup: CDR1 ENHRY, CDR2 SYGVKD. CDR3 sequence reads: CAISESGS.

As concerns this clonotype: The CDR3 does not close with the conserved phenylalanine or tryptophan, likely indicating a read error. The DNA is left out, because the CDR3 cannot be placed on it with certainty; the CDR3 is given as TCRdb lists it. The chain joins TRBV7-2 to TRBJ2-7; the DNA was not used to check the table's D call, TRBD1. The CDR3 spans 10 residues, counting both ends. The germline V gene encodes CDR1 SGHTA and CDR2 FQGNSA. Here the CDR3 reads CASSPNIRDR.

This clonotype was detected ten times or more. The J gene is TRBJ2-5, the V gene TRBV7-9; no reliable D call. The V gene lost 2 bases and the J gene lost 5 bases, with 15 bases spanning the gap. This CDR3 has 15 amino acids. The germline CDR1 and CDR2 sequences are SEHNR and FQNEAQ (reference sequence). The CDR3 sequence: CASSLKEWAEETQYF. CDR3 coding DNA: TGTGCCAGCAGCTTAAAGGAGTGGGCGGAGGAGACCCAGTACTTC. Drawing the rest from reference TRBV7-9 and TRBJ2-5, the complete variable domain is DTGVSQNPRHKITKRGQNVTFRCDPISEHNRLYWYRQTLGQGPEFLTYFQNEAQLEKSRLLSDRFSAERPKGSFSTLEIQRTEQGDSAMYLCASSLKEWAEETQYFGPGTRLLVL.

This clonotype was detected a few times. The gene calls are TRBV5-1 and TRBJ1-6; 9 bases align to TRBD1. Germline CDR1 reads SGHRS; CDR2 reads YFSETQ. V lost 3 bases, J lost 0 bases, and 4 bases stayed unmatched. This CDR3 has 17 residues. CDR3 region: CASSSGQGSSYNSPLHF. In DNA form, the CDR3 reads TGCGCCAGCAGCTCGGGACAGGGTAGCTCCTATAATTCACCCCTCCACTTT.

This clonotype was observed a handful of times. In nucleotides, the CDR3 is TGCAGTGCTAGAGATCCCCGGACAGCGACCTACGAGCAGTACTTC. Residues: CSARDPRTATYEQYF. The chain has TRBV20-1 and TRBJ2-7; weak D call: TRBD1 (6 bases). CDR1 DFQATT and CDR2 SNEGSKA come from the germline V gene (reference sequence). The length of the CDR3 is 15 residues. V was trimmed by 0 bases and J by 2 bases, leaving 14 bases between them.

By its share, this clonotype is medium-sized. The V call is TRBV2, the J call TRBJ1-1; D remains unclear. In germline, CDR1 is SNHLY, CDR2 FYNNEI. Trimming removed 7 bases from V and 1 base from J, with 7 bases in between. This CDR3 region has 12 residues. The CDR3 nucleotides read TGTGCCAGCACCGCGGGGAACACTGAAGCTTTCTTT. The encoded protein is CASTAGNTEAFF.

The table lists this clonotype with many counts. The V and J genes are TRBV7-8 and TRBJ2-7; weak D call: TRBD1 (6 bases). Germline V CDR1 and CDR2: SGHVS, FQNEAQ. V was cut by 1 base and J by 0 bases, with 7 bases left in between. The CDR3 sequence is 14 residues long. DNA of the CDR3: TGTGCCAGCAGCTTAGACAGGGTCTCCTACGAGCAGTACTTC. Translating it yields CASSLDRVSYEQYF.

This clonotype was counted many times. CDR3 coding DNA: TGTGCCAGCAGCTTAGGGCAGACAATGAACACTGAAGCTTTCTTT. Translating it yields CASSLGQTMNTEAFF. This rearrangement joins TRBV7-9 to TRBJ1-1; unclear D gene. V was pared by 1 base and J by 0 bases, with 9 bases between. Per germline, CDR1 SEHNR and CDR2 FQNEAQ (reference sequence). CDR3 size: 15 residues.

The V call is TRBV11-2, the J call TRBJ2-5; weak D call: TRBD2 (6 bases). The CDR3 length is 17 residues. The germline V gene encodes CDR1 SGHAT and CDR2 FQNNGV. Trimming stripped 0 bases from V and 0 bases from J, with 14 bases between. DNA of the CDR3: TGTGCCAGCAGCTTAGATCCTGTTAGCGGAGACCAAGAGACCCAGTACTTC. Translated: CASSLDPVSGDQETQYF.

The table lists this clonotype with a few counts. The chain uses TRBV20-1 and TRBJ2-5; TRBD1 or TRBD2 may be the D gene (5 bases each). Germline CDR1 DFQATT, CDR2 SNEGSKA (reference sequence). This CDR3 has 12 amino acids. V was trimmed by 3 bases and J by 7 bases, leaving 12 bases between them. CDR3 amino acids: CSARLGTVTQYF. CDR3 sequence (DNA): TGCAGTGCTAGGTTGGGGACGGTGACCCAGTACTTC.

This clonotype was counted at least ten times. The rearrangement links TRBV20-1 to TRBJ1-1; D gene uncertain. Germline V CDR1 and CDR2: DFQATT, SNEGSKA (reference sequence). Trimming shortened V by 0 bases and J by 0 bases, and 8 bases separated the two germline ends. The CDR3 totals 14 residues. DNA for the CDR3: TGCAGTGCTAGAGACGAGTACTTGAACACTGAAGCTTTCTTT. Its translation is CSARDEYLNTEAFF.

With respect to this clonotype: This sequence may be a read error, since a much larger clone differs from it by one base. The genes are TRBV6-1 and TRBJ2-6, with D unresolved. V gave up 2 bases and J gave up 1 base, with 9 bases separating them. The length of the CDR3 is 16 residues. Germline CDR1 MNHNS, CDR2 SASEGT. The DNA for the CDR3 is TGTGCCAGCAGTGAAATTTGGGGATCTGGGGCCAACGTCCTGACTTTC. As protein: CASSEIWGSGANVLTF.

The V and J genes are TRBV2 and TRBJ1-2, with 7 bases aligning to TRBD1. There are 15 residues in the CDR3. Unmatched junction bases numbered 11, after V lost 6 bases and J lost 4 bases. Per the germline V gene, CDR1 is SNHLY and CDR2 is FYNNEI. For the CDR3, the DNA is TGTGCCAGCAGCGTTGCACTGGGACAGTCCTATGGCTACACCTTC. Its translation is CASSVALGQSYGYTF.

As regards this clonotype: Its ends do not fully match the called genes, so a read error is possible. The chain joins TRBV5-1 to TRBJ2-6; 15 positions match TRBD2. The CDR3 has 21 amino acids. Germline assignment: CDR1 SGHRS and CDR2 YFSETQ. CDR3 sequence: CASSFQPGLAGGLSGANVLTF. As DNA, the CDR3 is TGTGCCAGCAGCTTTCAACCGGGACTAGCGGGAGGCCTCTCTGGGGCCAACGTCCTGACTTTC.